This T cell receptor beta chain was documented in a study of T cell responses to AZD1222 COVID-19 vaccine. Study results and caveats: Vaccine-associated CD4 TCRs ranged over spike, dominating at 160-218 and 743-854. The sample set comprised mostly white British donors with more females, and clonal diversity was possibly underestimated. Spike-specific TCRs gained breadth and depth after people received two AZD1222 doses.

The germline CDR1 and CDR2 sequences are SGDLS and YYNGEE. The CDR3 covers 16 residues. The V end lost 3 bases, the J end lost 4 bases, and 16 bases lay between the germline ends. The assay was immunoSEQ multiplex PCR, and TCRdb's table has in-frame clones only and misses some. Here the sample spans about 94,000 clones, less than 85% being singletons. Second-dose timings of about 4 or about 12 weeks were pooled. Notes on this clone: Its matching antigen is unknown.

The gene calls are TRBV9 and TRBJ2-2; maybe TRBD1 (7 bases). The sequence derives from an adult who received the AZD1222 COVID-19 vaccine. The starting material was peripheral blood, obtained 28 days after the second AZD1222 dose. CDR3 amino acids: CASSARTGGTTGELFF. The CDR3 coding sequence is TGTGCCAGCAGCGCCCGGACAGGCGGGACCACCGGGGAGCTGTTTTTT. Supplemented by reference TRBV9 and TRBJ2-2, the full variable domain reads DSGVTQTPKHLITATGQRVTLRCSPRSGDLSVYWYQQSLDQGLQFLIQYYNGEERAKGNILERFSAQQFPDLHSELNLSSLELGDSALYFCASSARTGGTTGELFFGEGSRLTVL.